This record covers a single T cell receptor (beta chain). The data stem from a study of OX40 agonist ivuxolimab in advanced cancers. For the study at large: Enrollees could have had prior anti-PD-1, anti-PD-L1 or anti-CTLA-4 therapy, which about 42% had received. Three patients had partial responses: one hepatocellular carcinoma, two cutaneous melanoma.

Trimming took 2 bases from V and 4 from J, leaving 11 bases between them. This CDR3 region has 15 residues. Germline V gene data show CDR1 as MNHNS and CDR2 as SASEGT. Patients were ruled out by autoimmune disease history or systemic immunosuppression. Peripheral blood came from all dose cohorts at three timepoints. The protocol was immunoSEQ multiplex PCR, while the TCRdb copy is restricted to in-frame clones and leaves out a portion. The table lists 65,000 to 85,000 clones, about 92% of them singletons. The chain combines TRBV6-1 with TRBJ2-2, with a tentative D call TRBD1 (6 bases). The TCR originated in an adult with an advanced solid tumor such as melanoma, head and neck, liver or kidney cancer. The sequencing here drew on CD4+ or CD8+ T cells sorted from blood, taken in a trial of the OX40 agonist ivuxolimab. CDR3 amino acids: CASSENRVGTGELFF. DNA of the CDR3: TGTGCCAGCAGTGAAAACAGGGTGGGCACCGGGGAGCTGTTTTTT.